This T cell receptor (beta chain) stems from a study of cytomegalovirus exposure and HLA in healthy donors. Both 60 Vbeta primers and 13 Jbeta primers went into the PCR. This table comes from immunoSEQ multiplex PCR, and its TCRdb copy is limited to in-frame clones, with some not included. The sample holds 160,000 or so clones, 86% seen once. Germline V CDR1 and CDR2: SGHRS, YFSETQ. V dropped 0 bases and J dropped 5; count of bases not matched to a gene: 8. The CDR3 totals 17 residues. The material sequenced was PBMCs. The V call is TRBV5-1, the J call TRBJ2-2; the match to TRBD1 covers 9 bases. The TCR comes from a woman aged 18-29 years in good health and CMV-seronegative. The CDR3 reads CASSLAPGQGGTGELFF. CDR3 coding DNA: TGCGCCAGCAGCTTGGCGCCGGGACAGGGAGGAACCGGGGAGCTGTTTTTT.